Listed here are 7 T cell receptor beta chains from one sample, sequenced in a study of cytomegalovirus exposure and HLA in healthy donors. TCRdb's copy holds only in-frame clones and misses some; the assay was immunoSEQ multiplex PCR. The sample yields some 170,000 clones, under 90% seen once. The sample taken for sequencing was PBMCs. The receptors come from a woman aged 18-35 years in good health and CMV-seropositive.

The gene calls are TRBV2 and TRBJ1-1; maybe TRBD1 (5 bases). The germline gives CDR1 SNHLY, CDR2 FYNNEI. The CDR3 length is 14 residues. V lost 9 bases and J 0 bases, leaving 14 bases between the germline ends. The CDR3 spells CAREVEGLNTEAFF. Written as DNA, the CDR3 is TGTGCCAGGGAGGTGGAGGGGTTGAACACTGAAGCTTTCTTT. Filled out from reference TRBV2 and TRBJ1-1, the complete variable domain reads EPEVTQTPSHQVTQMGQEVILRCVPISNHLYFYWYRQILGQKVEFLVSFYNNEISEKSEIFDDQFSVERPDGSNFTLKIRSTKLEDSAMYFCAREVEGLNTEAFFGQGTRLTVV.

The V gene is TRBV7-3, the J gene TRBJ2-2, with D perhaps TRBD1 (6 bases). V lost 4 bases and J 5 bases, leaving 17 bases between the germline ends. The CDR3 is 16 residues long. Per germline, CDR1 SGHTA and CDR2 FQGTGA. CDR3 sequence: CASSSLTGPQTGELFF. The CDR3 coding sequence is TGTGCCAGCAGCTCATTGACAGGACCCCAAACCGGGGAGCTGTTTTTT.

The rearrangement joins TRBV6-5 to TRBJ2-3; 7 bases match TRBD1. Trimming cost V 2 bases and J 6 bases; bases outside gene matches: 5. CDR3 length equals 14 residues. Germline assignment: CDR1 MNHEY and CDR2 SVGAGI. The CDR3 DNA reads as TGTGCCAGCAGTTACCGACAGGGTTCGGATACGCAGTATTTT. Protein product: CASSYRQGSDTQYF.

The J gene is TRBJ2-3, the V gene TRBV6-5, with TRBD1 as a possible D gene (6 bases). V lost 4 bases and J lost 1, with 12 bases in between. Germline CDR1 and CDR2: MNHEY and SVGAGI. The CDR3 is 15 residues long. The CDR3 bases are TGTGCCAGCAGTTCCGGACAGATTCGCACAGATACGCAGTATTTT. Translating it yields CASSSGQIRTDTQYF.

J is TRBJ2-2 and V is TRBV19, with D unresolved. V lost 10 bases and J 3 bases, leaving 9 bases between the germline ends. This CDR3 has 12 residues. The germline gives CDR1 LNHDA, CDR2 SQIVND (reference sequence). This chain's CDR3 is CATNGDTGELFF. For the CDR3, the DNA is TGTGCCACTAACGGAGACACCGGGGAGCTGTTTTTT.

The CDR3 bases are TGCAGCGTTCGTGAGAGGGGGAGCTACGAGCAGTACTTC. Residues: CSVRERGSYEQYF. V is TRBV29-1 and J is TRBJ2-7, with D possibly TRBD1 on 6 matching bases. Germline CDR1 SQVTM, CDR2 ANQGSEA. The V end was cut by 5 bases, the J end by 3 bases, with 14 bases between. The CDR3 consists of 13 residues.

V gene TRBV7-2 combines with J gene TRBJ1-5; 8 bases line up with TRBD1. The germline gives CDR1 SGHTA, CDR2 FQGNSA. Trimming cost V 5 bases and J 1 base; bases outside gene matches: 7. The CDR3 covers 16 residues. The CDR3 bases are TGTGCCAGCAGCACCCGGACAGGGAAGAGCAATCAGCCCCAGCATTTT. This sequence encodes CASSTRTGKSNQPQHF.